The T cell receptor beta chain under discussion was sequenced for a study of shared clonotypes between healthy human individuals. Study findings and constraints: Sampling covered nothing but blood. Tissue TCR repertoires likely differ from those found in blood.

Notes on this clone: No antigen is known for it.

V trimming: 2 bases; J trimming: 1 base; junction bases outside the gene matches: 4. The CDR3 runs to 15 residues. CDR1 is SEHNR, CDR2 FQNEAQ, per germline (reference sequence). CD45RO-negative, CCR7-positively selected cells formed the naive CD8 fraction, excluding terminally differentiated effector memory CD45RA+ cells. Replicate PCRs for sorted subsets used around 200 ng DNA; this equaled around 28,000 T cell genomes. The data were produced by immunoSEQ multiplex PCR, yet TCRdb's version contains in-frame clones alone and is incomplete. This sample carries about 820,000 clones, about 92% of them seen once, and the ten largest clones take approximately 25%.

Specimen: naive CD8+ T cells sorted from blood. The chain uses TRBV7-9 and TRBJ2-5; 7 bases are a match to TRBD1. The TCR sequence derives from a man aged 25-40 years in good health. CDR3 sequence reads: CASSLTRDSQETQYF. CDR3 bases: TGTGCCAGCAGCTTAACCCGGGACAGCCAAGAGACCCAGTACTTC. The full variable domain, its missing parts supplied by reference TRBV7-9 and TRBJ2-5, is DTGVSQNPRHKITKRGQNVTFRCDPISEHNRLYWYRQTLGQGPEFLTYFQNEAQLEKSRLLSDRFSAERPKGSFSTLEIQRTEQGDSAMYLCASSLTRDSQETQYFGPGTRLLVL.